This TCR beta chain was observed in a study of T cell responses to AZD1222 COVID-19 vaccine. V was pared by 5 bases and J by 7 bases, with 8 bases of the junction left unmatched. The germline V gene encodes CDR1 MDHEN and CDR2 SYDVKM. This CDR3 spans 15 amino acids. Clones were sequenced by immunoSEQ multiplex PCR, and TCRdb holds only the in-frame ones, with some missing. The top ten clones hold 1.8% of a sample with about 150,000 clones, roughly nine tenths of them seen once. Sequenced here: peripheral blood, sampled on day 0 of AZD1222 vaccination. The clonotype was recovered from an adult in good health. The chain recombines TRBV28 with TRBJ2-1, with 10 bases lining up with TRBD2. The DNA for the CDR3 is TGTGCCAGCAGTCTCTCTAGCGGGAGTTTTAATGAGCAGTTCTTC. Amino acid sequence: CASSLSSGSFNEQFF.